Below, 2 T cell receptor beta chains from the same sample are listed, as sequenced in a study of CD8+ T cells in alopecia areata. Isolated RNA was reverse transcribed into cDNA used as the sequencing template. Only in-frame clones appear in the TCRdb table, and some are missing; sequencing was by immunoSEQ multiplex PCR. The sample has under 350,000 clones; 58% are singletons. Stated treatment: oral pan-JAK inhibitor, 5-10 mg twice daily. Sequencing was performed on CD4+ T cells sorted from blood, taken at week 24, from a patient treated with tofacitinib. These receptors were collected from a human donor with alopecia areata.

The chain carries TRBV4-3 and TRBJ1-5; D remains ambiguous. The CDR3 covers 13 residues. CDR1 is LGHNA and CDR2 is YSLEER in the germline V gene. Trimming stripped 2 bases from V and 3 bases from J, with 5 bases between. The chain's CDR3 is CASSQTSNQPQHF. The CDR3 DNA sequence: TGCGCCAGCAGCCAAACCTCCAATCAGCCCCAGCATTTT.

The rearrangement links TRBV27 to TRBJ2-4; D gene uncertain. The CDR3 runs 16 residues. V lost 6 bases and J lost 7, with 22 bases in between. The germline V gene encodes CDR1 MNHEY and CDR2 SMNVEV (reference sequence). CDR3 coding DNA: TGTGCCAGCAGCTGGGGTAAGGACCCAGAAGGGAACATTCAGTACTTC. Translating it yields CASSWGKDPEGNIQYF.